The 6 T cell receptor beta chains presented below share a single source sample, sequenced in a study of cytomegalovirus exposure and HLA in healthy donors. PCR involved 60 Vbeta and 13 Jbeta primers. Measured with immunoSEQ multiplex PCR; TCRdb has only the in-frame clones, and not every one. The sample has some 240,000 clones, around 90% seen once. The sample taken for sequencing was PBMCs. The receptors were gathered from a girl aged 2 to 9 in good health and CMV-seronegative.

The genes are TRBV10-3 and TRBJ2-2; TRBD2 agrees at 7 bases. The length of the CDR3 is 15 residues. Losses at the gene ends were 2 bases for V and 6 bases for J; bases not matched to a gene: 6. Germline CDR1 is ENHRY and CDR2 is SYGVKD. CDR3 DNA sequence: TGTGCCATCAGTGAGGGACTAGTGGTTCCCGGGGAGCTGTTTTTT. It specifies CAISEGLVVPGELFF.

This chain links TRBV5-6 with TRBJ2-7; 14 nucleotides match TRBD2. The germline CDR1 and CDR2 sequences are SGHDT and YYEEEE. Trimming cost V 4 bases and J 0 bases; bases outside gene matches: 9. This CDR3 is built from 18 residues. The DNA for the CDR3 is TGTGCCAGCAGCGACTCCGGGACTAGCGGGGGTACCTCCTACGAGCAGTACTTC. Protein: CASSDSGTSGGTSYEQYF.

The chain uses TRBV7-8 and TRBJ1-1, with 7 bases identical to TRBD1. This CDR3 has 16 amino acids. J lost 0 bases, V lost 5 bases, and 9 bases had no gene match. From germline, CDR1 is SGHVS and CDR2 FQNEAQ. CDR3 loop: CASSPGQQYMNTEAFF. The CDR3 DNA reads TGTGCCAGCAGCCCGGGACAGCAGTACATGAACACTGAAGCTTTCTTT.

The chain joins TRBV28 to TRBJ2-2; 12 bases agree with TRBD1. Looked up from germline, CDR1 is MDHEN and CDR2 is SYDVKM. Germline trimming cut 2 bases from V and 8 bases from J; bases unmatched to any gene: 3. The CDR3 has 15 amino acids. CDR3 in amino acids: CASSLAGQGAGELFF. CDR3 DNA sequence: TGTGCCAGCAGTTTAGCGGGACAGGGGGCAGGGGAGCTGTTTTTT.

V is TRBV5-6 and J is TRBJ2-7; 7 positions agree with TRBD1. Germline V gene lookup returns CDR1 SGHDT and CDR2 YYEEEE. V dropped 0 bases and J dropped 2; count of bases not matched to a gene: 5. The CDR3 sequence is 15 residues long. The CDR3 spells CASSLGGQPTYEQYF. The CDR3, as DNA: TGTGCCAGCAGCTTGGGGGGACAGCCCACCTACGAGCAGTACTTC.

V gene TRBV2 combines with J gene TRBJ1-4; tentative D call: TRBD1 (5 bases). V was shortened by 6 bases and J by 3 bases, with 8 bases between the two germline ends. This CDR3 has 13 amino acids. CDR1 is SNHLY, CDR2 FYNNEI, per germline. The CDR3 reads CASRQDPNEKLFF. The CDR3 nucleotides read TGTGCCAGCAGACAGGACCCTAATGAAAAACTGTTTTTT.